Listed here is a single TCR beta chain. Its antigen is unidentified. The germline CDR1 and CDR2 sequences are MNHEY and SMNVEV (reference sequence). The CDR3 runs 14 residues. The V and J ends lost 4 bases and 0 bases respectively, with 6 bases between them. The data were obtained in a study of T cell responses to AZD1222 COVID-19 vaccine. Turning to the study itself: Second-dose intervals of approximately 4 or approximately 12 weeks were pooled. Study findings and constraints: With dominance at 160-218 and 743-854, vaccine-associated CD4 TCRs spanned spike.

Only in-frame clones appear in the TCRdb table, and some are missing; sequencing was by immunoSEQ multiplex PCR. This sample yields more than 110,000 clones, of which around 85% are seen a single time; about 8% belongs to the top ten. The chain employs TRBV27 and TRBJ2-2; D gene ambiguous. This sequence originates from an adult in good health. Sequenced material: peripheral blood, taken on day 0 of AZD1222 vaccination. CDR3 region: CASSSLSNTGELFF. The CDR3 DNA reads TGTGCCAGCAGTTCCCTATCGAACACCGGGGAGCTGTTTTTT.